This TCR beta chain was profiled in a study of control samples from healthy donors and cancer patients. The CDR3 totals 14 residues. From germline, CDR1 is WSHSY and CDR2 SAAADI. Trimming at V came to 5 bases and at J to 6 bases, leaving 9 bases not matched to a gene. TCRdb keeps only in-frame clones here, not all; method: immunoSEQ multiplex PCR. This repertoire shows approximately 52,000 clones, around 90% found once; its top ten account for approximately 4%. Sample: blood. V usage is TRBV10-2 and J usage is TRBJ1-2, with 7 bases lining up with TRBD1. This TCR came from a man aged 45-65 years in good health. In nucleotides, the CDR3 is TGCGCCAGCAGTCACCCGGACAGGTCCGATGGCTACACCTTC. Its protein product is CASSHPDRSDGYTF.